Here is one T cell receptor (beta chain) with its context. This entry comes from a study of blood T cell repertoires in COVID-19. About the study: The origin of the acute and convalescent COVID-19 samples was the United States, Italy and Spain. T cells, B-cell-depleted T cells, or PBMCs supplied cDNA or gDNA.

Study processing details: Counts of nucleated cells, estimated from reference gene primer amplification, were obtained. TCRdb keeps only in-frame clones here, not all; method: immunoSEQ multiplex PCR. That table supplies the V and J calls and clone size; D and trimming were determined from the DNA. The sample gives tens of thousands of clones, roughly 80% of which show up once; 15% to 20% is in the top ten. The germline V gene has CDR1 KGHDR and CDR2 SFDVKD. V gave up 3 bases and J gave up 5 bases; unmatched junction bases: 12. The CDR3 has 17 amino acids. This clonotype originated in a woman aged 55-69 years with acute or convalescent COVID-19. This rearrangement joins TRBV24-1 to TRBJ2-5, with 9 bases lining up with TRBD1. What was sequenced was peripheral blood. The CDR3 loop reads CATSDTHRDRVSETQYF. CDR3 DNA: TGTGCCACCAGTGATACACACCGGGACAGGGTTTCGGAGACCCAGTACTTC.